This entry is about one T cell receptor (beta chain). Its antigen is currently unknown. These data come from a study of cytomegalovirus exposure and HLA in healthy donors. The length of the CDR3 is 13 residues. Germline-derived CDR1 and CDR2 are MNHNS and SASEGT. Germline trimming cut 1 base from V and 7 bases from J; bases unmatched to any gene: 4. General study results and limits: The study had only CMV serostatus as immune exposure information.

13 Jbeta primers and 60 Vbeta primers were used for the PCR. Generated by immunoSEQ multiplex PCR, the TCRdb table keeps only in-frame clones and is missing some. The repertoire holds around 100,000 clones, with under 80% as singletons. Sequenced: PBMCs. The chain recombines TRBV6-1 with TRBJ2-7; TRBD2 agrees at 7 bases. This sequence originates from a woman in her late teens or twenties in good health and CMV-seropositive. CDR3 bases: TGTGCCAGCAGTGAAGGAAACGGGGGGGAGCAGTACTTC. It is translated as CASSEGNGGEQYF.